This T cell receptor (beta chain) was retrieved from a study of cytomegalovirus exposure and HLA in healthy donors. Researchers ran the PCR with 60 Vbeta and 13 Jbeta primers. Using immunoSEQ multiplex PCR, the repertoire was profiled, and TCRdb retains in-frame clones only, with some absent. The table lists around 110,000 clones, 50% to 80% of them singletons, with about 8.9% in the top ten. This CDR3 spans 13 amino acids. The ends were cut back, 8 bases at V and 1 base at J, with 10 bases in the middle. Germline CDR1 PRHDT, CDR2 FYEKMQ (reference sequence). A few counts support this clone. V gene TRBV13 combines with J gene TRBJ2-3; D is uncertain. Specimen: PBMCs. The receptor was isolated from a middle-aged woman in good health and CMV-seropositive. CDR3 bases: TGTGCCAGCCACTGGAGAGGCACAGATACGCAGTATTTT. Its translation: CASHWRGTDTQYF.